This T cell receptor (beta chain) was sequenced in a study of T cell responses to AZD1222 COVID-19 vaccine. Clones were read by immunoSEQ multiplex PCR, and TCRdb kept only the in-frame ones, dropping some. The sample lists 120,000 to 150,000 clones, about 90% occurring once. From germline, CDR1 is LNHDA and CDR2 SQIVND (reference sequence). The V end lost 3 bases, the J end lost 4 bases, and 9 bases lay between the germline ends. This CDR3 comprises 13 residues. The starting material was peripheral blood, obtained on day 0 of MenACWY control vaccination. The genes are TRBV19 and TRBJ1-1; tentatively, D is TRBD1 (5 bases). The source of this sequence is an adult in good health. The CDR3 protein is CASSIQGFTEAFF. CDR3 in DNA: TGTGCCAGTAGTATCCAGGGTTTCACTGAAGCTTTCTTT. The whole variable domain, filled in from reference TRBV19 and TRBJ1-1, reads DGGITQSPKYLFRKEGQNVTLSCEQNLNHDAMYWYRQDPGQGLRLIYYSQIVNDFQKGDIAEGYSVSREKKESFPLTVTSAQKNPTAFYLCASSIQGFTEAFFGQGTRLTVV.